This T cell receptor beta chain stems from a study of cytomegalovirus exposure and HLA in healthy donors. In the PCR, 60 Vbeta and 13 Jbeta primers were used. Clones were read by immunoSEQ multiplex PCR, and TCRdb kept only the in-frame ones, dropping some. The sample has 95,000 to 130,000 clones; 81% are singletons. CDR1 is SGHRS and CDR2 is YFSETQ in the germline V gene. Trimming left V 0 bases short and J 4 bases short, with 16 bases between. The CDR3 extends over 16 amino acids. The TCR was taken from a woman aged 25 to 39 in good health and CMV-seronegative. V is TRBV5-1 and J is TRBJ1-2; possible D gene TRBD1, 5 bases. The sample taken for sequencing was PBMCs. This CDR3 reads CASSLAQGTLPYGYTF. The CDR3 DNA follows: TGCGCCAGCAGCTTGGCTCAGGGAACCCTCCCCTATGGCTACACCTTC.